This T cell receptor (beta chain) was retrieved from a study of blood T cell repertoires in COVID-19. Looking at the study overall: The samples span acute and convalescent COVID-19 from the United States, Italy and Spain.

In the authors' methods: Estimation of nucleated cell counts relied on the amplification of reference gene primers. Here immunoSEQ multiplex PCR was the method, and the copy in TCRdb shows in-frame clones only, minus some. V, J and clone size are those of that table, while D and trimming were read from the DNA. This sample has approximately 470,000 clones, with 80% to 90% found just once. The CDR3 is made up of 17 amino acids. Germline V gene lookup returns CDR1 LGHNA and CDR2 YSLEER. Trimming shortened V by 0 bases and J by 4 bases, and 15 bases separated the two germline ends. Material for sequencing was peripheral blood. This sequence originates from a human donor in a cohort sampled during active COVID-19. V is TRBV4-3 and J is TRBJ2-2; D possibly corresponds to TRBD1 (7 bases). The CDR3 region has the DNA TGCGCCAGCAGCCAAGATAACCCAGGGGGGAGCACCGGGGAGCTGTTTTTT. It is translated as CASSQDNPGGSTGELFF.